This TCR beta chain was sequenced in a study of T-cell memory formation after mild COVID-19. Study observations and caveats: Cross-reactive memory seemingly joined, as some responding clones were found in pre-infection memory. CD4+ clones that contracted lay mainly in CM and EM; CD8+ ones lay in EMRA. While clones contracting from day 15 to 85 were balanced between CD4 and CD8, later expanders leaned CD4+.

This CDR3 has 16 amino acids. The germline CDR1 and CDR2 sequences are MDHEN and SYDVKM. V lost 5 bases and J 1 base, leaving 14 bases between the germline ends. This clonotype was counted between two and nine times. Antigen specificity is unknown. TCRdb re-derived calls from the 5' RACE reads in MiXCR, one entry per CDR3 protein. The table has approximately 210,000 distinct CDR3 sequences, about 10% seen once. The source of this sequence is a man between 18 and 29 years old who had mild COVID-19 (a few samples of this study predate the infection). Cell type and time point are not known. The source material was PBMCs or a T cell subset sorted from them (not recorded which). The chain employs TRBV28 and TRBJ2-2, with D maybe TRBD2 (5 bases). CDR3: CASSPTSGVNTGELFF. The CDR3 bases are TGTGCCAGCAGTCCCACCTCCGGGGTGAACACCGGGGAGCTGTTTTTT.